Given below is one TCR beta chain in context. In the same sample, other DNA sequences code for this CDR3. The data were obtained in a study of shared T cell receptors in the human thymus. The CDR3 is 11 residues long. The V gene's germline CDR1 is SEHNR and CDR2 FQNEAQ (reference sequence). V was cut by 4 bases and J by 3 bases, with 3 bases left in between. The protocol was immunoSEQ multiplex PCR, while the TCRdb copy is restricted to in-frame clones and leaves out a portion. The data show hundreds of thousands of clones, with around 87% seen just once and roughly 0.0087% held by the top ten. A further study also used this sample, focusing on human thymus T cells. Turning to that study: Usage of V and J genes appeared biased in thymic and blood repertoires. Unrelated individuals were reported by related research to share highly overlapping thymic repertoires.

The origin of this receptor is a boy in the first two years of life with a congenital heart defect. The material sequenced was thymocytes. The V call is TRBV7-9, the J call TRBJ2-5; D call uncertain. CDR3 sequence reads: CASSSEETQYF. CDR3 DNA sequence: TGTGCCAGCAGCTCCGAAGAGACCCAGTACTTC.